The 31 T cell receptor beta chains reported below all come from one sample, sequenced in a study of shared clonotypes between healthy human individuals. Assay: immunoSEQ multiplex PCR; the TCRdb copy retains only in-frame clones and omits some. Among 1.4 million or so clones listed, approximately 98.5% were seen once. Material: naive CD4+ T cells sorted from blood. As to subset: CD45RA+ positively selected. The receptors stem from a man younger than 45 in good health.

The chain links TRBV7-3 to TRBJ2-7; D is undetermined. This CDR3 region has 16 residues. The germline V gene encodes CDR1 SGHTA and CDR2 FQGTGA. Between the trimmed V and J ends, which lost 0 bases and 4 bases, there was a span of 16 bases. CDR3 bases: TGTGCCAGCAGCTTAACGCCGTCAGTCTATCTTTACGAGCAGTACTTC. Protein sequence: CASSLTPSVYLYEQYF.

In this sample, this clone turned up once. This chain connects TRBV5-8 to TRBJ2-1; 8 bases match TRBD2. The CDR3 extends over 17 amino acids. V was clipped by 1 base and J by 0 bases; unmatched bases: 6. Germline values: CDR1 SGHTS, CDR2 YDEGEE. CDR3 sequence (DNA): TGTGCCAGCAGCTTGTGGGGACGGGAGGGCTCCTACAATGAGCAGTTCTTC. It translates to CASSLWGREGSYNEQFF.

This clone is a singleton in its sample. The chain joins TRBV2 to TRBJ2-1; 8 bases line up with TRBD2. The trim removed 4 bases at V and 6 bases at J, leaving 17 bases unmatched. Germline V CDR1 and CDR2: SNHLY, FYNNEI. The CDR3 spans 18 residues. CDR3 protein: CASSATPGGAVSGNEQFF. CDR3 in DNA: TGTGCCAGCAGTGCCACGCCGGGAGGGGCGGTTTCGGGCAATGAGCAGTTCTTC.

The DNA of the CDR3 is TGTGCCAGCAGCTTAGTTGCGGGGGCCCGAGACACCGGGGAGCTGTTTTTT. Translating it yields CASSLVAGARDTGELFF. The chain combines TRBV11-2 with TRBJ2-2; maybe TRBD2 (7 bases). The V and J ends lost 1 base and 3 bases respectively, with 15 bases between them. The CDR3 is 17 amino acids. The germline CDR1 and CDR2 sequences are SGHAT and FQNNGV.

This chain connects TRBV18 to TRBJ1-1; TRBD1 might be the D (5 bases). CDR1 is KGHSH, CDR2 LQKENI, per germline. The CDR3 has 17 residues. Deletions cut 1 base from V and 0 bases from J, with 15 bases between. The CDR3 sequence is CASSPQGPGLLNTEAFF. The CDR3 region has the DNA TGTGCCAGCTCACCACAGGGGCCCGGACTTCTGAACACTGAAGCTTTCTTT.

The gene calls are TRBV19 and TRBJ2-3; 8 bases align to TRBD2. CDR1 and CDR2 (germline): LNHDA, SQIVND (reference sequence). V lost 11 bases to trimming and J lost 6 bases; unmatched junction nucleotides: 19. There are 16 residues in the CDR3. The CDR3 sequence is CAVGIGSGSIVDTQYF. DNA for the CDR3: TGTGCCGTGGGGATCGGCAGCGGGAGTATCGTTGATACGCAGTATTTT.

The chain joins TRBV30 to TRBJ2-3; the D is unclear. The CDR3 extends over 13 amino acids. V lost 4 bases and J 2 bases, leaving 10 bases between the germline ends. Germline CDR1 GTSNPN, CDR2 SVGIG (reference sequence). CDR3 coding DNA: TGTGCCTGGAATGAGCGTTACACAGATACGCAGTATTTT. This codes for CAWNERYTDTQYF.

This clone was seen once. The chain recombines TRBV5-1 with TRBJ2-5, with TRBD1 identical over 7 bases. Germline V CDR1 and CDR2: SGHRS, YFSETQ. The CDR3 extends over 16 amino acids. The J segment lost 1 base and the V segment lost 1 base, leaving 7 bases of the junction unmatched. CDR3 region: CASSLLSGTAQETQYF. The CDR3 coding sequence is TGCGCCAGCAGCTTGCTTTCAGGGACAGCCCAAGAGACCCAGTACTTC.

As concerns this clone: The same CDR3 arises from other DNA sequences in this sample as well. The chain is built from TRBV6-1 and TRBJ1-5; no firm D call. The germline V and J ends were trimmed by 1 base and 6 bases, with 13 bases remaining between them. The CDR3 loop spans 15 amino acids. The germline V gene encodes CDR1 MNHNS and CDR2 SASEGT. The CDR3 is CASSEGGRVGQPQHF. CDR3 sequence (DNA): TGTGCCAGCAGTGAAGGCGGGCGGGTTGGTCAGCCCCAGCATTTT.

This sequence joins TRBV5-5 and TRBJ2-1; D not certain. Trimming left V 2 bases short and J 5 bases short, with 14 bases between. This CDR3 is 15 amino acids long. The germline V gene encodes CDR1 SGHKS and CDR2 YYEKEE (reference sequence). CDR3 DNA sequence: TGTGCCAGCAGCTTCGGAGCACCGAGAAACAATGAGCAGTTCTTC. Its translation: CASSFGAPRNNEQFF.

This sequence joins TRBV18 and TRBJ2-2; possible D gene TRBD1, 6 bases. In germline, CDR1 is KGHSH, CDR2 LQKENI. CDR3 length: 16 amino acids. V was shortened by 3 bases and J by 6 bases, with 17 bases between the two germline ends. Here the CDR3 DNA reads TGTGCCAGCTCACCCCTACAGGCACAGGGAGCCGGGGAGCTGTTTTTT. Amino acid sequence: CASSPLQAQGAGELFF.

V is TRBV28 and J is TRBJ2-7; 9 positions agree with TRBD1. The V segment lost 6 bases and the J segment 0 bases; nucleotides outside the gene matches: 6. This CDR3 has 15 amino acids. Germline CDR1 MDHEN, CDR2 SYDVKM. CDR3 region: CASSVPGQGSYEQYF. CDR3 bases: TGTGCCAGCAGCGTACCGGGACAGGGCTCCTACGAGCAGTACTTC. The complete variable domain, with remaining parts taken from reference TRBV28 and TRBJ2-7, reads DVKVTQSSRYLVKRTGEKVFLECVQDMDHENMFWYRQDPGLGLRLIYFSYDVKMKEKGDIPEGYSVSREKKERFSLILESASTNQTSMYLCASSVPGQGSYEQYFGPGTRLTVT.

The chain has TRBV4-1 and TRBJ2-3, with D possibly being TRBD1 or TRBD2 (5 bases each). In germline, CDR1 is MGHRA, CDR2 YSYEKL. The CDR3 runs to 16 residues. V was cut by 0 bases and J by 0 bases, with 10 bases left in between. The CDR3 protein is CASSQDTGRSTDTQYF. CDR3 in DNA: TGCGCCAGCAGCCAAGATACGGGACGGAGCACAGATACGCAGTATTTT.

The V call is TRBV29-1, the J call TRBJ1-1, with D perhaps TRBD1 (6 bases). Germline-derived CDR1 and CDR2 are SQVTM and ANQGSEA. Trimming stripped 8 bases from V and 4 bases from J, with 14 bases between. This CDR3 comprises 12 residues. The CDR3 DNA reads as TGCAGCCAATACAGGGTTGGCACTGAAGCTTTCTTT. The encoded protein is CSQYRVGTEAFF.

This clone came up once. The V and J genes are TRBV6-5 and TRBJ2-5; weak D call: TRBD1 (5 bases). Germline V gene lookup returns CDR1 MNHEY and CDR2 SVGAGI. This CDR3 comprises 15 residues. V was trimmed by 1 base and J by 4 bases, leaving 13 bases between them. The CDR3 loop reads CASSYYGQGRETQYF. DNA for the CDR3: TGTGCCAGCAGTTACTACGGACAAGGACGAGAGACCCAGTACTTC.

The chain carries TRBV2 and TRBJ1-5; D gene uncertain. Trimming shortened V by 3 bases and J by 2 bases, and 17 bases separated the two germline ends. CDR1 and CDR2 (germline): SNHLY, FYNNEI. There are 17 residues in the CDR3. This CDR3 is CASSERLGLKGNQPQHF. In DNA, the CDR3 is TGTGCCAGCAGTGAGAGGTTGGGGTTGAAGGGCAATCAGCCCCAGCATTTT. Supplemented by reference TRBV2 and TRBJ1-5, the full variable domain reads EPEVTQTPSHQVTQMGQEVILRCVPISNHLYFYWYRQILGQKVEFLVSFYNNEISEKSEIFDDQFSVERPDGSNFTLKIRSTKLEDSAMYFCASSERLGLKGNQPQHFGDGTRLSIL.

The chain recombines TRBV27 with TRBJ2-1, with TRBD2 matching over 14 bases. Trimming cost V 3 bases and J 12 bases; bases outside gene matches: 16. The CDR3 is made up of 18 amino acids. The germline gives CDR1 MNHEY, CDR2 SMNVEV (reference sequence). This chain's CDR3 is CASSFRGTSGRGHVGQFF. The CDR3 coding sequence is TGTGCCAGCAGTTTCCGGGGGACTAGCGGGAGAGGCCACGTGGGGCAGTTCTTC.

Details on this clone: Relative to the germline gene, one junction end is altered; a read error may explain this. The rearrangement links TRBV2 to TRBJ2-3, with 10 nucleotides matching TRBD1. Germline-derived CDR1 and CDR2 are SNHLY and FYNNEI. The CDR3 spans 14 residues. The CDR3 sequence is CASREDRGLDTQYF. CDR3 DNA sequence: TGTGCCAGCAGGGAAGACAGGGGGCTTGATACGCAGTATTTT.

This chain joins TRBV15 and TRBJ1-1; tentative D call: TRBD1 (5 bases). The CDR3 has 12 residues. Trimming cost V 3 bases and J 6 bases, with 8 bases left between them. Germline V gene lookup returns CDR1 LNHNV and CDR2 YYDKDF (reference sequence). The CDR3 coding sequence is TGTGCCACCAGCAGGGGCAGGGCTGAAGCTTTCTTT. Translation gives CATSRGRAEAFF. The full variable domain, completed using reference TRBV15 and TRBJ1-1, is DAMVIQNPRYQVTQFGKPVTLSCSQTLNHNVMYWYQQKSSQAPKLLFHYYDKDFNNEADTPDNFQSRRPNTSFCFLDIRSPGLGDTAMYLCATSRGRAEAFFGQGTRLTVV.

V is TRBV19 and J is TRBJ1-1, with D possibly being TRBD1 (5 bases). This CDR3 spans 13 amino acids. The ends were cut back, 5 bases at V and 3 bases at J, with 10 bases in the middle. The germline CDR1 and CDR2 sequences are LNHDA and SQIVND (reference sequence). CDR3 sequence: CASSASGDTEAFF. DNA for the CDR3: TGTGCCAGTAGTGCCTCGGGGGACACTGAAGCTTTCTTT.

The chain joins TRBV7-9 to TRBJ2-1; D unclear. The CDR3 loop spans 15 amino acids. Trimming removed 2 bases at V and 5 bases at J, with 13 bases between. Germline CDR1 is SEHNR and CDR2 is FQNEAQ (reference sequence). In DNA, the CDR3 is TGTGCCAGCAGCTTAAGGAGAACGGTCGACAATGAGCAGTTCTTC. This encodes CASSLRRTVDNEQFF.

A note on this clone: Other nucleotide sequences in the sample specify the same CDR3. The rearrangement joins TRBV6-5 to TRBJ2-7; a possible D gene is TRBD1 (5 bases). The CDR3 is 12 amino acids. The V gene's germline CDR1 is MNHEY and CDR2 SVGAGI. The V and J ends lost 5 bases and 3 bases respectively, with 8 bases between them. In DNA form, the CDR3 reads TGTGCCAGCAGTCAGGGTAGCTACGAGCAGTACTTC. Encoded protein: CASSQGSYEQYF.

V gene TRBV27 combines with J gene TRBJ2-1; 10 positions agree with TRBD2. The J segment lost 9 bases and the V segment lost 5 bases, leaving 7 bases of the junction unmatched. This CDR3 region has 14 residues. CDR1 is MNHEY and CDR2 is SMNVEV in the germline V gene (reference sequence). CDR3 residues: CASSGLAGAGEQFF. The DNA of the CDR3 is TGTGCCAGCAGTGGTCTAGCGGGGGCGGGTGAGCAGTTCTTC.

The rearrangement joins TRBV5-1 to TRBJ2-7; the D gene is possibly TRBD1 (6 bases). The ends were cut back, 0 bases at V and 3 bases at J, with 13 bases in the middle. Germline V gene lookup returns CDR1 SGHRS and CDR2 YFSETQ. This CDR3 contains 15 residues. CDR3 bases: TGCGCCAGCAGCTTGGCAACAGGGTCGTTCTACGAGCAGTACTTC. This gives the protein CASSLATGSFYEQYF.

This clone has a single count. CDR3 region: CASSVIPENTEAFF. The DNA for the CDR3 is TGTGCCAGCAGTGTTATTCCTGAGAACACTGAAGCTTTCTTT. The chain employs TRBV6-6 and TRBJ1-1; no reliable D call. The CDR3 runs to 14 residues. The germline V and J ends were trimmed by 5 bases and 1 base, with 11 bases remaining between them. From germline, CDR1 is MNHNY and CDR2 SVGAGI (reference sequence).

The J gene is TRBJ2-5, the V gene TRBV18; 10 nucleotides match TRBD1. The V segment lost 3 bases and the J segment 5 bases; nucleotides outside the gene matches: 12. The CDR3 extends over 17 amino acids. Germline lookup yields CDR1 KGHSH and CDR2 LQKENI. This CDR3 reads CASSPWTGGSLSETQYF. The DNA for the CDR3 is TGTGCCAGCTCACCGTGGACAGGGGGGAGTTTAAGTGAGACCCAGTACTTC.

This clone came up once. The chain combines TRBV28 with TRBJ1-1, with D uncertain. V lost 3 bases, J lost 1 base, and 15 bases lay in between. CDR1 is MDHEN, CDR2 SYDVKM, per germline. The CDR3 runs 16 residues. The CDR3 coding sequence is TGTGCCAGCAGTTTTCCCCGACGCATACCGAACACTGAAGCTTTCTTT. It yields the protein CASSFPRRIPNTEAFF.

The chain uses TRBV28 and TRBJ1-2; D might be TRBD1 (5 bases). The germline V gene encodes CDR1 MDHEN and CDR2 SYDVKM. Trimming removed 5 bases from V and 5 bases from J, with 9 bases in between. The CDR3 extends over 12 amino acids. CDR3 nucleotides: TGTGCCAGCAGTCGACAGTCGTATGGCTACACCTTC. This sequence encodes CASSRQSYGYTF.

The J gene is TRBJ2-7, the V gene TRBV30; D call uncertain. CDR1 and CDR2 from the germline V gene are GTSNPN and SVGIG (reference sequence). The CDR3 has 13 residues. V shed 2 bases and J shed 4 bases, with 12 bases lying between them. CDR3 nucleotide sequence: TGTGCCTGGAGTATTGACTTCGTGTACGAGCAGTACTTC. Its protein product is CAWSIDFVYEQYF.

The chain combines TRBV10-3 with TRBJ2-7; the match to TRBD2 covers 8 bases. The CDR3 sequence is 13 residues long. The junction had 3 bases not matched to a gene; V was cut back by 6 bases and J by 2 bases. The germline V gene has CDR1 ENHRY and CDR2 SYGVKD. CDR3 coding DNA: TGTGCCATCAGCCGAGCGGGAGCCTACGAGCAGTACTTC. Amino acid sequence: CAISRAGAYEQYF.

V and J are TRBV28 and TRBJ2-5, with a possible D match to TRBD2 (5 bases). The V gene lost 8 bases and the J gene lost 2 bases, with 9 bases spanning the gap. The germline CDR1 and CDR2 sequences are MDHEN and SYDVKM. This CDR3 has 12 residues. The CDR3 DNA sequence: TGTGCCAGCCATTCGGGGCAAGAGACCCAGTACTTC. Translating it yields CASHSGQETQYF.